This T cell receptor (beta chain) appears in the sequencing data of a study of cytomegalovirus exposure and HLA in healthy donors. The PCR used 60 Vbeta and 13 Jbeta primers. The assay was immunoSEQ multiplex PCR, and TCRdb's table has in-frame clones only and misses some. The data contain about 140,000 clones, approximately 84% of them singletons. In the case of this clone: Its antigen remains unidentified.

Notes on the study in general: Researchers reported from a later analysis that most CMV-associated TCR beta chains appeared HLA-restricted.

The CDR3 runs 15 residues. Germline values: CDR1 SGHRS, CDR2 YFSETQ. Between the trimmed V and J ends, which lost 1 base and 0 bases, there was a span of 10 bases. Sequenced: PBMCs. The chain combines TRBV5-1 with TRBJ1-1, with TRBD1 as a possible D gene (5 bases). This TCR derives from a woman between 40 and 50 years old in good health and CMV-seronegative. The CDR3 region has the DNA TGCGCCAGCAGCTTGTACGACAGACTGAACACTGAAGCTTTCTTT. Residues: CASSLYDRLNTEAFF.